This TCR beta chain was documented in a study of T cell changes during pregnancy in multiple sclerosis. Here immunoSEQ multiplex PCR was the method, and the copy in TCRdb shows in-frame clones only, minus some. This sample has around 60,000 clones, with roughly nine tenths found just once. Source: CD4+ T cells from peripheral blood mononuclear cells, taken after pregnancy. The sequence was collected from a female donor in good health, enrolled as a control in a pregnancy study.

The CDR3 nucleotides read TGTGCCAGCAGTAACGACAATGGCCTCTCCTACGAGCAGTACTTC. Protein product: CASSNDNGLSYEQYF. V gene TRBV6-6 combines with J gene TRBJ2-7, with D unclear. Per germline, CDR1 MNHNY and CDR2 SVGAGI (reference sequence). The CDR3 has 15 amino acids. The V gene lost 5 bases and the J gene lost 0 bases, with 14 bases spanning the gap.